This is a list of T cell receptor beta chains from one sample in a study of immune evolution from preneoplasia to lung adenocarcinoma. Libraries were prepared by immunoSEQ multiplex PCR; TCRdb keeps only in-frame clonotypes and omits some of them. The sample lists about 6,300 clones; approximately 80% were seen once. Sequenced sample: FFPE lung adenocarcinoma in situ tissue. The receptors were sampled from an older donor with lung adenocarcinoma. Each CDR3 is given with its conserved first and last residue. The D gene is left open where the match is weak. Clone size is shown for a subset of rows, as once, few, many or a class of expanded clone.

size | D | J | V | DNA | CDR3
. | . | TRBJ1-1 | TRBV6-1 | TGTGCCAGCAGTGAGCTTCGGGGGAACACTGAAGCTTTCTTT | CASSELRGNTEAFF
. | . | TRBJ1-6 | TRBV10-2 | TGCGCCAGCTTAAGGACAATAAGCTCCTATAATTCACCCCTCCACTTT | CASLRTISSYNSPLHF
. | . | TRBJ1-2 | TRBV28 | TGTGCCAGCAGTTTAAACAACTATGGCTACACCTTC | CASSLNNYGYTF
. | . | TRBJ1-4 | TRBV2 | TGTGCCAGCAGGGGGGTAGTGGGGATTGGGACTATGAATGAAAAACTGTTTTTT | CASRGVVGIGTMNEKLFF
. | TRBD2 | TRBJ2-2 | TRBV7-9 | TGTGCCAGCAGCGTGGGACTAGCGGGAGCCGGGGAGCTGTTTTTT | CASSVGLAGAGELFF
. | . | TRBJ2-7 | TRBV5-8 | TGTGCCAGCAGCTTGGGGCTGATCTCCTACGAGCAGTACTTC | CASSLGLISYEQYF
few | . | TRBJ1-3 | TRBV28 | TGTGCCAGCAGTTTTTCAGCCCGGCGGTCTGGAAACACCATATATTTT | CASSFSARRSGNTIYF
few | TRBD1 | TRBJ1-5 | TRBV28 | TGTGCCAGCAGATGGACAGGCGGGGCTCGGTCCCAGCATTTT | CASRWTGGARSQHF
. | . | TRBJ1-3 | TRBV30 | TGTGCCTGGGAACCGGGACGGAGAAACACCATATATTTT | CAWEPGRRNTIYF
few | . | TRBJ1-1 | TRBV28 | TGTGCCAGCACCTCAGGTCACACTGAAGCTTTCTTT | CASTSGHTEAFF
. | . | TRBJ1-6 | TRBV19 | TGTGCCTCCGGAGTGAGGGGCGGCTCCTATAATTCACCCCTCCACTTT | CASGVRGGSYNSPLHF
. | TRBD1 | TRBJ1-5 | TRBV19 | TGTGCCAGTACCGGGACAGGGGGTTTCGGTCAGCCCCAGCATTTT | CASTGTGGFGQPQHF
. | . | TRBJ1-2 | TRBV28 | TGTGCCAGCAGTCCCCCGGGGGCGGCCTATGGCTACACCTTC | CASSPPGAAYGYTF
. | . | TRBJ2-7 | TRBV7-3 | TGTGCCAGCAGCCCCCTCAAACGGACCTTCTCCTACGAGCAGTACTTC | CASSPLKRTFSYEQYF
. | . | TRBJ2-5 | TRBV28 | TGTGCCAGCAGAACTCACCGGGGGCGGGAGACCCAGTACTTC | CASRTHRGRETQYF
. | TRBD1 | TRBJ2-1 | TRBV6-6 | TGTGCCAGCAGTTATCCGGGACAGGGGGCAAATGAGCAGTTCTTC | CASSYPGQGANEQFF
. | TRBD1 | TRBJ2-2 | TRBV7-3 | TGTGCCAGCAGCAACTCCGGGACAGGGGGCGCCGGGGAGCTGTTTTTT | CASSNSGTGGAGELFF
. | TRBD1 | TRBJ2-1 | TRBV7-7 | TGTGCTAGCAGCCCCCGGTCGACAGGGAAACACAATGAGCAGTTCTTC | CASSPRSTGKHNEQFF
once | . | TRBJ2-6 | TRBV6-1 | TGTGCCAGCGGTCGGGGCTCTGGGGCCAACGTCCTGACTTTC | CASGRGSGANVLTF
. | . | TRBJ1-6 | TRBV2 | TGTGCCAGCAAGTCTCAGAGTGATTCACCCCTCCACTTT | CASKSQSDSPLHF
. | . | TRBJ2-7 | TRBV29-1 | TGCAGCGTTGAAGACCCCAGGACCCAGTTTCGGGGGAGCGAGCAGTACTTC | CSVEDPRTQFRGSEQYF
. | TRBD2 | TRBJ2-2 | TRBV10-3 | TGTGCCATCAGACTCAGTAGCGGGAGCGGAACCGGGGAGCTGTTTTTT | CAIRLSSGSGTGELFF
. | . | TRBJ1-5 | TRBV27 | TGTGCCAGCAGCCCGACCCTGCTCGGGGAGCCCCAGCATTTT | CASSPTLLGEPQHF
. | . | TRBJ1-6 | TRBV16 | TGTGCCAGCAGCTTCGGGGCCAATTCACCCCTCCACTTT | CASSFGANSPLHF
. | TRBD2 | TRBJ2-7 | TRBV9 | TGTGCCAGCAGCGTAGATTGGGCTAGCGGAGCTTACGAGCAGTACTTC | CASSVDWASGAYEQYF
once | TRBD1 | TRBJ2-7 | TRBV7-3 | TGTGCCAGCAGCCTATCGACAGGGGGCTACGAGCAGTACTTC | CASSLSTGGYEQYF
. | . | TRBJ1-2 | TRBV11-3 | TGTGCCAGCAGCTTAGATTGTGGGTGCGGCTATGGCTACACCTTC | CASSLDCGCGYGYTF
. | TRBD1 | TRBJ2-1 | TRBV7-3 | TGTGCCAGCAGCTTCTACGGGACAGGGCGTAATGAGCAGTTCTTC | CASSFYGTGRNEQFF
once | . | TRBJ1-4 | TRBV9 | TGTGCCAGCAGCCAGCCACCCTCCCAGGGGAATGAAAAACTGTTTTTT | CASSQPPSQGNEKLFF
. | . | TRBJ2-7 | TRBV11-2 | TGTGCCAGCAGCCCTCAGCAGTTGGGCCCCTACGAGCAGTACTTC | CASSPQQLGPYEQYF
. | . | TRBJ2-3 | TRBV4-2 | TGTGCCAGCAGCCAGACGGGGGCCGCAGATACGCAGTATTTT | CASSQTGAADTQYF
. | . | TRBJ1-1 | TRBV4-2 | TGTGCCAGCAGCCATAACACTGAAGCTTTCTTT | CASSHNTEAFF
. | . | TRBJ2-6 | TRBV5-1 | TGCGCCAGCAGCCGGGCCGACCCTGGGGCCAACGTCCTGACTTTC | CASSRADPGANVLTF
. | . | TRBJ1-3 | TRBV6-1 | TGTGCCAGCAGTGTCAGCAGTAACTCTGGAAACACCATATATTTT | CASSVSSNSGNTIYF
once | TRBD2 | TRBJ2-3 | TRBV10-3 | TGTGCCGTGACTAGCGGGGGGCCCACAGATACGCAGTATTTT | CAVTSGGPTDTQYF
. | . | TRBJ1-2 | TRBV9 | TGTGCCAGCAGCTCATTGGGACTGCGGTCCCTGGGCTACACCTTC | CASSSLGLRSLGYTF
. | TRBD1 | TRBJ1-1 | TRBV30 | TGTGCCTGGACCGGGACAGGGGGCTTGAGGTACACTGAAGCTTTCTTT | CAWTGTGGLRYTEAFF
. | . | TRBJ2-7 | TRBV30 | TGTGCCTGGAGTTCCAAGGGTAGGGAGTGGGCGGACGAGCAGTACTTC | CAWSSKGREWADEQYF
. | . | TRBJ1-2 | TRBV19 | TGTGCCAGTAGTCCTCGGGACGGAATCTATGGCTACACCTTC | CASSPRDGIYGYTF
. | . | TRBJ1-3 | TRBV2 | TGTGCCAGCAAGGGACTCTCTGGAAACACCATATATTTT | CASKGLSGNTIYF
. | . | TRBJ2-1 | TRBV5-8 | TGTGCCAGCAGCCGACAATCCGATGAGCAGTTCTTC | CASSRQSDEQFF